Detailed here is one TCR beta chain. The antigen is not known. This record comes from a study of shared clonotypes between healthy human individuals. For the study at large: CD4 naive and CD4 memory each took three plates per donor, while CD8 naive took two and CD8 memory one.

The V and J ends lost 4 bases and 4 bases, in that order; junction bases with no gene match: 8. The CDR3 runs 17 residues. Germline loops: CDR1 MDHEN, CDR2 SYDVKM. Study conclusions and caveats: In contrast to clonotypes shared by all four donors, non-shared clonotypes had lower generation probabilities.

Several immunoSEQ plates held equal portions of the genomic DNA taken from each subset. The protocol was immunoSEQ multiplex PCR, while the TCRdb copy is restricted to in-frame clones and leaves out a portion. The data contain some 1 million clones, around 74% of them singletons. This clonotype originated in a man between 18 and 29 years old in good health. The chain links TRBV28 to TRBJ2-1; 12 positions match TRBD2. Sequencing was done on a sample of memory CD4+ T cells sorted from blood. Regarding subset: CD45RA-negative fraction. CDR3 DNA: TGTGCCAGCAGTTCCCCTTGGACTAGCGGGATATACAATGAGCAGTTCTTC. This translates into CASSSPWTSGIYNEQFF.